In its sample, the clone carrying this T cell receptor (beta chain) was seen a few times. V was shortened by 5 bases and J by 8 bases, with 13 bases between the two germline ends. This CDR3 is built from 13 residues. Germline CDR1 SEHNR, CDR2 FQNEAQ (reference sequence). Of the isolated RNA, all was reverse transcribed, and so the sequenced material was expressed TCRB transcripts. Assay used: immunoSEQ multiplex PCR; TCRdb lists only in-frame clones, some missing. In the table there are about 620,000 clones, roughly a sixth of which are singletons. The record originates from a study of beta chain features in type 1 diabetes. Staining for CD45RO/CCR7/CD25/CD127/CD95/CD27 allowed sorting of CD4+ naive, central memory, regulatory and stem cell-like memory cells. Purities in excess of 98% were seen in all sorted populations.

The chain is built from TRBV7-9 and TRBJ2-1; no firm D call. Input material: naive CD4+ T cells from blood. This TCR came from a man aged 18 to 29 in good health. CDR3 in amino acids: CASSQPQPDEQFF. The CDR3 nucleotides read TGTGCCAGCAGCCAGCCACAACCCGATGAGCAGTTCTTC.